The clone carrying this T cell receptor beta chain occurred a few times. Its antigen remains unidentified. Measured with immunoSEQ multiplex PCR; TCRdb has only the in-frame clones, and not every one. This table has 110,000 or so clones, more than 65% appearing once. The study drew its donors from healthy HIV-negative adults without recent acute infections or vaccinations. The data are from a study of shared clonotypes between healthy human individuals. CDR3 size: 11 residues. V lost 1 base and J lost 4, with 1 base in between. CDR1 and CDR2 from the germline V gene are SGHKS and YYEKEE (reference sequence). Study observations and caveats: It was observed that 4% to 6% of naive CD4 clonotypes were shared across a handful of donors. There were few donors, and this limited the genetic and exposure-history diversity represented. Generally, naive subsets (rather than memory subsets) showed larger estimated richness.

Input material: memory CD8+ T cells sorted from blood. Subset indicated: CD45RO+ cells pooled with CCR7-negative TemRA cells. The J gene is TRBJ2-3, the V gene TRBV5-5; the D is unclear. The origin of this receptor is a woman in her twenties or thirties in good health. The CDR3 spells CASSLSDTQYF. DNA for the CDR3: TGTGCCAGCAGCTTGTCAGATACGCAGTATTTT.